The T cell receptor beta chain described here comes from a study of shared clonotypes between healthy human individuals. Assay execution took place at the deep level. Method: immunoSEQ multiplex PCR; TCRdb's copy keeps in-frame clones and lacks some. The repertoire has 400,000 to 600,000 clones, roughly 77% of them found once; the top ten carry approximately 13%. This clone was seen a few times. What it binds is unknown. Each of the donors was a healthy adult who was HIV-negative and had not had a recent acute infection or vaccination. General study findings and limits: Clonotype sharing among donors was expected to depend on sequencing depth.

What was sequenced was PBMCs. The TCR sequence derives from a woman aged 40 to 50 in good health. Some clones in this sample may be carry-over from other donors' samples.

The CDR3 region has the DNA TGTGCCAGCAGTGGTCTTGGGGCCAACGTCCTGACTTTC. It yields the protein CASSGLGANVLTF. The genes are TRBV27 and TRBJ2-6; D is unclear. The germline CDR1 and CDR2 sequences are MNHEY and SMNVEV (reference sequence). The CDR3 consists of 13 residues. V dropped 5 bases and J dropped 3 bases, with 5 bases sitting between them.